These 20 T cell receptor beta chains were sequenced from one sample in a study of neurological immune-mediated disorders. TCRdb itself ran the 5' RACE reads through MiXCR, one entry per CDR3 protein. The sample includes 20,000 to 30,000 distinct CDR3 sequences, around 13% of them seen just once. Sequenced: PBMCs. All receptors come from an older woman with HTLV-1-associated myelopathy (HAM/TSP).

Relative to its sample, this clonotype is medium-sized. The rearrangement uses TRBV20-1 and TRBJ2-3, with D perhaps TRBD1 or TRBD2 (6 bases each). The V gene's germline CDR1 is DFQATT and CDR2 SNEGSKA (reference sequence). This CDR3 region has 13 residues. The V end lost 3 bases, the J end lost 4 bases, and 11 bases lay between the germline ends. The DNA of the CDR3 is TGCAGTGCTAGGGTCCGGGGGCCAGATACGCAGTATTTT. It codes for CSARVRGPDTQYF.

This clonotype was found many times. The rearrangement uses TRBV11-2 and TRBJ2-5; TRBD1 is a possible D gene (6 bases). There are 13 residues in the CDR3. CDR1 and CDR2 (germline): SGHAT, FQNNGV. Trimming removed 5 bases at V and 6 bases at J, with 13 bases between. CDR3 in DNA: TGTGCCAGCAGCACGGGGACAAGCCAGACCCAGTACTTC. This gives the protein CASSTGTSQTQYF.

This clonotype was observed at least ten times. The V call is TRBV20-1, the J call TRBJ1-1; D call uncertain. Germline V CDR1 and CDR2: DFQATT, SNEGSKA (reference sequence). CDR3 length: 13 residues. The germline V and J ends were trimmed by 0 bases and 2 bases, with 7 bases remaining between them. CDR3 sequence reads: CSARDSSNTEAFF. The CDR3 DNA reads TGCAGTGCTAGAGATTCAAGTAACACTGAAGCTTTCTTT.

This clonotype was counted many times. The chain recombines TRBV20-1 with TRBJ2-7; 9 positions match TRBD2. Germline V CDR1 and CDR2: DFQATT, SNEGSKA (reference sequence). The CDR3 loop spans 14 amino acids. V gave up 5 bases and J gave up 0 bases; unmatched junction bases: 5. The CDR3 loop is CSAALTSGSYEQYF. DNA for the CDR3: TGCAGTGCTGCCCTGACTAGCGGCTCCTACGAGCAGTACTTC.

This clonotype was detected only a few times. The V call is TRBV19, the J call TRBJ1-5; maybe TRBD1 (5 bases). Germline CDR1 reads LNHDA; CDR2 reads SQIVND (reference sequence). This CDR3 comprises 14 residues. V was shortened by 3 bases and J by 7 bases, with 13 bases between the two germline ends. CDR3 in amino acids: CASSIGQGRQPQHF. As DNA, the CDR3 is TGTGCCAGTAGTATTGGGCAGGGTAGGCAGCCCCAGCATTTT.

This clonotype occurred many times. The CDR3 DNA reads as TGCGCCAGCAGCGAGGGACAGTCTGGGGCCAACGTCCTGACTTTC. It yields the protein CASSEGQSGANVLTF. The chain links TRBV5-1 to TRBJ2-6, with 7 bases fitting TRBD1. The V gene end was trimmed by 4 bases and the J gene end by 1 base; junction bases not matched to a gene: 2. The CDR3 consists of 15 residues. Germline values: CDR1 SGHRS, CDR2 YFSETQ.

This clonotype appeared many times. V gene TRBV20-1 combines with J gene TRBJ2-1, with TRBD2 matching 7 bases. Trimming removed 1 base from V and 4 bases from J; junction bases left unmatched: 7. Germline CDR1 and CDR2: DFQATT and SNEGSKA (reference sequence). This CDR3 is built from 15 residues. CDR3 in amino acids: CSARVGEAGYNEQFF. The CDR3 DNA reads as TGCAGTGCTAGAGTCGGTGAAGCGGGATACAATGAGCAGTTCTTC.

This clonotype was seen repeatedly, ten times or more. V gene TRBV27 combines with J gene TRBJ2-2; 8 bases agree with TRBD1. The CDR3 runs to 16 residues. V was clipped by 3 bases and J by 0 bases; unmatched bases: 3. Germline loops: CDR1 MNHEY, CDR2 SMNVEV (reference sequence). CDR3 in DNA: TGTGCCAGCAGTTTCCAGGGGGCTGCGAACACCGGGGAGCTGTTTTTT. Amino acids: CASSFQGAANTGELFF.

Within the sample, this clonotype is medium-sized (0.01 to 0.1%). As DNA, the CDR3 is TGCAGTGCTAGCGGGGGAGGGAACTACGAGCAGTACTTC. It is translated as CSASGGGNYEQYF. The chain is built from TRBV20-1 and TRBJ2-7, with 7 bases matching TRBD2. Germline CDR1 and CDR2: DFQATT and SNEGSKA (reference sequence). The CDR3 is 13 amino acids. J gave up 3 bases and V 3 bases, and 5 bases lay outside the gene matches.

This clonotype was picked up many times. This chain uses TRBV7-2 with TRBJ1-2; D ambiguous. With 5 bases removed from V and 8 bases from J, the gap between germline ends came to 15 bases. Germline V gene data show CDR1 as SGHTA and CDR2 as FQGNSA. CDR3 size: 13 residues. The CDR3 region is CASSPPTLHGYTF. In DNA, the CDR3 is TGTGCCAGCAGCCCCCCAACCCTACACGGCTACACCTTC. Full variable domain (rest looked up from reference TRBV7-2 and TRBJ1-2): GAGVSQSPSNKVTEKGKDVELRCDPISGHTALYWYRQSLGQGLEFLIYFQGNSAPDKSGLPSDRFSAERTGGSVSTLTIQRTQQEDSAVYLCASSPPTLHGYTFGSGTRLTVV.

This clonotype occurred many times. In DNA form, the CDR3 reads TGCAGTGCCTCTAAAGGGGTGGAAGGCTACACCTTC. As protein: CSASKGVEGYTF. The chain recombines TRBV20-1 with TRBJ1-2; perhaps TRBD1 as D (5 bases). V was shortened by 6 bases and J by 8 bases, with 16 bases between the two germline ends. CDR3 size: 12 residues. The germline gives CDR1 DFQATT, CDR2 SNEGSKA (reference sequence).

The sample holds a few counts of this clonotype. The rearrangement uses TRBV30 and TRBJ1-2; 7 bases agree with TRBD1. CDR1 and CDR2 (germline): GTSNPN, SVGIG (reference sequence). V lost 0 bases to trimming and J lost 5 bases; unmatched junction nucleotides: 3. This CDR3 has 13 amino acids. Here the CDR3 DNA reads TGTGCCTGGAGTGTCTTCAGGGGGTATGGCTACACCTTC. It specifies CAWSVFRGYGYTF.

The rearrangement uses TRBV5-1 and TRBJ2-5, with TRBD1 identical over 9 bases. After removal of 4 bases from V and 14 bases from J, the junction contained 18 bases not matched to a gene. Germline CDR1 and CDR2: SGHRS and YFSETQ. The CDR3 runs to 15 residues. This chain's CDR3 is CASSQRPGTGSRQYF. The CDR3 region has the DNA TGCGCCAGCAGCCAGCGTCCCGGGACAGGGAGTCGCCAATACTTC. Using reference TRBV5-1 and TRBJ2-5 for the parts outside the CDR3, the full variable domain is KAGVTQTPRYLIKTRGQQVTLSCSPISGHRSVSWYQQTPGQGLQFLFEYFSETQRNKGNFPGRFSGRQFSNSRSEMNVSTLELGDSALYLCASSQRPGTGSRQYFGPGTRLLVL.

The chain couples TRBV5-5 to TRBJ1-2; TRBD1 matches 9 bases. Germline loops: CDR1 SGHKS, CDR2 YYEKEE (reference sequence). This CDR3 region has 16 residues. Trimming took 2 bases from V and 2 from J; bases not matched to a gene: 7. For the CDR3, the DNA is TGTGCCAGCAGCTTCTATCCGGGACAGGGAAACTATGGCTACACCTTC. It specifies CASSFYPGQGNYGYTF.

This clonotype came up many times. The chain combines TRBV20-1 with TRBJ1-6; D uncertain. The CDR3 spans 14 residues. Germline CDR1 and CDR2: DFQATT and SNEGSKA (reference sequence). V dropped 5 bases and J dropped 14 bases, with 22 bases sitting between them. CDR3 sequence: CSAVPGAENGALHF. The CDR3 nucleotides read TGCAGTGCTGTACCGGGCGCCGAGAATGGAGCCCTCCACTTT.

This clonotype was recorded many times. The gene calls are TRBV5-5 and TRBJ1-6, with 12 nucleotides matching TRBD1. The germline CDR1 and CDR2 sequences are SGHKS and YYEKEE (reference sequence). CDR3 size: 16 residues. V lost 3 bases, J lost 7 bases, and 5 bases stayed unmatched. Here the CDR3 reads CASSWDRGLENSPLHF. CDR3 coding DNA: TGTGCCAGCAGCTGGGACAGGGGGCTGGAGAATTCACCCCTCCACTTT.

This clonotype was detected a few times. The V gene is TRBV19, the J gene TRBJ2-5, with a weak D call TRBD2 (5 bases). The germline V gene encodes CDR1 LNHDA and CDR2 SQIVND (reference sequence). The CDR3 consists of 14 residues. V was pared by 10 bases and J by 4 bases, with 19 bases between. Here the CDR3 DNA reads TGTGCCACCGAATCCGGACTGGCGGGAGAGACCCAGTACTTC. Its protein is CATESGLAGETQYF.

This clonotype was counted at least ten times. The gene calls are TRBV4-3 and TRBJ1-6; 9 nucleotides agree with TRBD1. This CDR3 comprises 13 residues. Germline V gene sequence: CDR1 LGHNA, CDR2 YSLEER. The trim removed 4 bases at V and 13 bases at J, leaving 5 bases unmatched. Here the CDR3 reads CASSREQGAPLHF. Written as DNA, the CDR3 is TGCGCCAGCAGCCGGGAACAGGGGGCTCCCCTCCACTTT.

This clonotype was recorded at least ten times. The gene calls are TRBV28 and TRBJ2-7, with 8 bases matching TRBD1. Germline CDR1 is MDHEN and CDR2 is SYDVKM. This CDR3 has 14 amino acids. V gave up 6 bases and J gave up 3 bases; unmatched junction bases: 7. CDR3: CASSRPGQVYEQYF. CDR3 in DNA: TGTGCCAGCAGCCGACCGGGACAGGTCTACGAGCAGTACTTC.

This clonotype was picked up many times. V usage is TRBV7-9 and J usage is TRBJ2-2; unclear D gene. V was pared by 7 bases and J by 7 bases, with 13 bases between. The CDR3 consists of 13 residues. Germline values: CDR1 SEHNR, CDR2 FQNEAQ (reference sequence). The CDR3 DNA is TGTGCCAGCACCCCAGACCGTGGCGGGGAGCTGTTTTTT. It translates to CASTPDRGGELFF. Filled out from reference TRBV7-9 and TRBJ2-2, the complete variable domain reads DTGVSQNPRHKITKRGQNVTFRCDPISEHNRLYWYRQTLGQGPEFLTYFQNEAQLEKSRLLSDRFSAERPKGSFSTLEIQRTEQGDSAMYLCASTPDRGGELFFGEGSRLTVL.